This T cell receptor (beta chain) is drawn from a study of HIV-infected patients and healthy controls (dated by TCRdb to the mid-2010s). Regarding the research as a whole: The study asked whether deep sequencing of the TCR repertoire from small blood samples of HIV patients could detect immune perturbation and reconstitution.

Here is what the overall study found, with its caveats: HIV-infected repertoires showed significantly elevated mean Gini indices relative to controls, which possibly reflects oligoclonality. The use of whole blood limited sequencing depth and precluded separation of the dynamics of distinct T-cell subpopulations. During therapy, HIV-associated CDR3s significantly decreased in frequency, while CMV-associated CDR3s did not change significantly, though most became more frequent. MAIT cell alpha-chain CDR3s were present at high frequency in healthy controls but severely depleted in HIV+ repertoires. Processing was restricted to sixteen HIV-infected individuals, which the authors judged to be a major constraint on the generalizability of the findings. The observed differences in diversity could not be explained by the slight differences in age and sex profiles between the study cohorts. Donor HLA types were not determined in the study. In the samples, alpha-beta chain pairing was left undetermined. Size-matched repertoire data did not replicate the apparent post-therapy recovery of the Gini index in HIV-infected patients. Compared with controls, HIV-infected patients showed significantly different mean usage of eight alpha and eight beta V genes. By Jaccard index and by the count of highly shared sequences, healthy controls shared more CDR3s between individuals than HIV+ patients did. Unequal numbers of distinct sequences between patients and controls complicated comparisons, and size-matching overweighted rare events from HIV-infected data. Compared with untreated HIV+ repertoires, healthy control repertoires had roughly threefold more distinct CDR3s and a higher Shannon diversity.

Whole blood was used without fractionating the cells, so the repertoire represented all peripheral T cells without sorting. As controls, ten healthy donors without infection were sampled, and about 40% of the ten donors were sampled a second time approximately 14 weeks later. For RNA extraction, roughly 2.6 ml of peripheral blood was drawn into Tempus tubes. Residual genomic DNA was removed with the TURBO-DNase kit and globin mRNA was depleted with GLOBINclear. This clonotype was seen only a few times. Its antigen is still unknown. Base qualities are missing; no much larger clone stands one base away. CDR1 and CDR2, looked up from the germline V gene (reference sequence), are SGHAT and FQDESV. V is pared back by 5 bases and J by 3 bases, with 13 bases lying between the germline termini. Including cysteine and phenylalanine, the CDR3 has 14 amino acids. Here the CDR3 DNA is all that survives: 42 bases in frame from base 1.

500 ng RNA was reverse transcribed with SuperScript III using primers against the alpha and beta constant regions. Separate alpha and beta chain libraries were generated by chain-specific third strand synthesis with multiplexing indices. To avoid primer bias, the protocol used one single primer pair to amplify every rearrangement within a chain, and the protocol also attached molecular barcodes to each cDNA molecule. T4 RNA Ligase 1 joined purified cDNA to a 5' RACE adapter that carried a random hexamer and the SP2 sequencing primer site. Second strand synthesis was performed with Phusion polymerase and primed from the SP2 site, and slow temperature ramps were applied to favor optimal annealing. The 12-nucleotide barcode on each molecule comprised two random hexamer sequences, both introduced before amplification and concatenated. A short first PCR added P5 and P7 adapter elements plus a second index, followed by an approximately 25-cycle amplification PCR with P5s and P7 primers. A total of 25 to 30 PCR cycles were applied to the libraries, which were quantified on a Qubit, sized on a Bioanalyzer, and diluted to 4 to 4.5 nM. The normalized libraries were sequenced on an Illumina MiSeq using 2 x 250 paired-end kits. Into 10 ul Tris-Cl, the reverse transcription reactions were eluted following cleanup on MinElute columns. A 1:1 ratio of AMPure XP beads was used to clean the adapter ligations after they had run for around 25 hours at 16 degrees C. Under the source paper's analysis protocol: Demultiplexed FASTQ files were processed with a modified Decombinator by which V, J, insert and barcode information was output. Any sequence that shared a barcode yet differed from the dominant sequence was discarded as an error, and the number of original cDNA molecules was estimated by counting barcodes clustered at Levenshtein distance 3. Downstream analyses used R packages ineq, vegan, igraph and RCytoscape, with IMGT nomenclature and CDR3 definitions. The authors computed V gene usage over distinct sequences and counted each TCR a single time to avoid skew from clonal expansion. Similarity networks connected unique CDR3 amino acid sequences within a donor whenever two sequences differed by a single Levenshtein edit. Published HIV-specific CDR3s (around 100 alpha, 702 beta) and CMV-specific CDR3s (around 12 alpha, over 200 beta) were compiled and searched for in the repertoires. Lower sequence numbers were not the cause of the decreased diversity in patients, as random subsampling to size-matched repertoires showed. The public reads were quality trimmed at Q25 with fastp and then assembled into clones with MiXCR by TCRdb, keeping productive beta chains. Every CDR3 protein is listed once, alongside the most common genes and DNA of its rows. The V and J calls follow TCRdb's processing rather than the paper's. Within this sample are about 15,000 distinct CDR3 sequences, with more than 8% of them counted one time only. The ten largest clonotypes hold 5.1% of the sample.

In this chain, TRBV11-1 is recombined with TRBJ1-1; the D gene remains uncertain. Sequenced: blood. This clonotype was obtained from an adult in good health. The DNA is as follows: TGTGCCAGCAGCCTCACAAGGCAGGACACTGAAGCTTTCTTT. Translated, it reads CASSLTRQDTEAFF.